This record looks at one TCR beta chain sequence and its context. Its antigen remains unidentified. This entry belongs to a study of T cells in localized non-small cell lung cancer. Regarding the study as a whole: Uninvolved adjacent lung had more T cell clonality than any other tissue, topping tumor.

This CDR3 has 13 residues. V lost 0 bases and J 4 bases, leaving 7 bases between the germline ends. The germline V gene encodes CDR1 LGHNA and CDR2 YNFKEQ. The assay was immunoSEQ multiplex PCR, and TCRdb's table has in-frame clones only and misses some. The table includes around 140,000 clones, around 92% detected once. This TCR came from a female donor older than 55 with stage I lung adenocarcinoma. The sequencing here drew on peripheral blood, taken before any cancer treatment. The V call is TRBV4-2, the J call TRBJ2-7, with D perhaps TRBD1 (5 bases). The CDR3 loop is CASSQEGEYEQYF. CDR3 bases: TGTGCCAGCAGCCAAGAAGGGGAATACGAGCAGTACTTC.